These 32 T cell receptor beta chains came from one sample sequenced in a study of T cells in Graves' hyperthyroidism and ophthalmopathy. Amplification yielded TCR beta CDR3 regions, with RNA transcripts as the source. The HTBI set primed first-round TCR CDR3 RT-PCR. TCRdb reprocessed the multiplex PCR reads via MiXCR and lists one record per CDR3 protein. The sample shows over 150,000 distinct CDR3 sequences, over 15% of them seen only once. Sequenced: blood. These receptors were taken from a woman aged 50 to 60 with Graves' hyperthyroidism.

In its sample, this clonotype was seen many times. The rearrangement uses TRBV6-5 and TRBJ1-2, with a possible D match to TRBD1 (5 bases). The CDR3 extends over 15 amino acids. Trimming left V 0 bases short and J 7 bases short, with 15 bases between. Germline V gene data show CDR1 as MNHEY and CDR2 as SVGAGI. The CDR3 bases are TGTGCCAGCAGTTACTCGGGACCCTCGGTGGGTGGCTACACCTTC. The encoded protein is CASSYSGPSVGGYTF.

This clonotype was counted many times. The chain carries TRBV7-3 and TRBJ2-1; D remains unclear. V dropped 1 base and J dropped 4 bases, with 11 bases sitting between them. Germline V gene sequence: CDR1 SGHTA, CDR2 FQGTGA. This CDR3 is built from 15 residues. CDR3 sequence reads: CASSLMVTGYNEQFF. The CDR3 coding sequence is TGTGCCAGCAGCTTAATGGTAACCGGGTACAATGAGCAGTTCTTC.

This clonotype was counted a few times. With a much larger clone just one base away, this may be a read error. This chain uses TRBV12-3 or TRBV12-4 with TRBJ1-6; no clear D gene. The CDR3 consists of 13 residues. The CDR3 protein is CAGSFSWVSPLHF. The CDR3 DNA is TGTGCCGGCAGTTTCAGTTGGGTGTCACCCCTCCACTTT.

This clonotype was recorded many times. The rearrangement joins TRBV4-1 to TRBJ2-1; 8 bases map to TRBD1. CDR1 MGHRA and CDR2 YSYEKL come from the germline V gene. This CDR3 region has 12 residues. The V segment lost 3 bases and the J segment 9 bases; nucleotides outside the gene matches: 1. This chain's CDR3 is CASSQTGVEQFF. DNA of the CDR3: TGCGCCAGCAGCCAGACAGGGGTTGAGCAGTTCTTC.

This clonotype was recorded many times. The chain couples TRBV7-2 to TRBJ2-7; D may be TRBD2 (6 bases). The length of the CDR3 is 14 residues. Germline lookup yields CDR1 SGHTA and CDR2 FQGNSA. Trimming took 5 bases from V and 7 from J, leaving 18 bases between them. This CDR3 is CASSRTSPRGEQYF. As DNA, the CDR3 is TGTGCCAGCAGCCGAACTAGCCCCCGGGGAGAGCAGTACTTC.

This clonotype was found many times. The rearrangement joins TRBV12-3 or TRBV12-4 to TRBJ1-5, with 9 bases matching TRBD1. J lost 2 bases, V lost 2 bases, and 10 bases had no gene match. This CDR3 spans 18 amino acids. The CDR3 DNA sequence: TGTGCCAGCAGTTTATATGGGCTGGACAGGGGTGGCAATCAGCCCCAGCATTTT. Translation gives CASSLYGLDRGGNQPQHF.

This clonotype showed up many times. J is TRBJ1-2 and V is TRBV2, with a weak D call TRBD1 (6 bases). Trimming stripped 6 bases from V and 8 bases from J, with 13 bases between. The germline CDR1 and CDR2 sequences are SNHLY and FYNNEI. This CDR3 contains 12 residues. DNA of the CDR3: TGTGCCAGCAGCCCAGGGGCTCGAGGCTACACCTTC. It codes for CASSPGARGYTF.

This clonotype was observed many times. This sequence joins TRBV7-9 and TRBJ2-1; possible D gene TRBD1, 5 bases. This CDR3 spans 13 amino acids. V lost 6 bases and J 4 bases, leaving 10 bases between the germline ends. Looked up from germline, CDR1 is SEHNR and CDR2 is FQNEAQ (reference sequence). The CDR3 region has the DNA TGTGCCAGCAGTGAAGGGGCTTACAATGAGCAGTTCTTC. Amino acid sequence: CASSEGAYNEQFF.

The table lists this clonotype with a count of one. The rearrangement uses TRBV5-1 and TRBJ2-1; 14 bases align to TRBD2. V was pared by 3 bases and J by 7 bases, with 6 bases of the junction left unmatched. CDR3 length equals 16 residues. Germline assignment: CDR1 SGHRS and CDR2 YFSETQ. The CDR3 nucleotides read TGCGCCAGCAGCTCAAGACTAGCGGGAGGGAGGAATGAGCAGTTCTTC. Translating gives CASSSRLAGGRNEQFF.

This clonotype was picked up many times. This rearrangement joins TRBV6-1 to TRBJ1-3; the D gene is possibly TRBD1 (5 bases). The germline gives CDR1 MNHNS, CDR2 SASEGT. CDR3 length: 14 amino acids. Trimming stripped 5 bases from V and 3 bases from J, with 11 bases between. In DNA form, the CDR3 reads TGTGCCAGCAGTCAGCAGGGAAATGGAAACACCATATATTTT. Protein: CASSQQGNGNTIYF.

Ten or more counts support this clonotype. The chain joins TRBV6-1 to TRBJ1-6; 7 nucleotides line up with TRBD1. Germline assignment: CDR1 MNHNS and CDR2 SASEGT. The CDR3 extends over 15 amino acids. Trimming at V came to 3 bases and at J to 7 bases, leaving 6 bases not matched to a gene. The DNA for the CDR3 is TGTGCCAGCAGTGAGGACAGGCGGACAAATTCACCCCTCCACTTT. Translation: CASSEDRRTNSPLHF.

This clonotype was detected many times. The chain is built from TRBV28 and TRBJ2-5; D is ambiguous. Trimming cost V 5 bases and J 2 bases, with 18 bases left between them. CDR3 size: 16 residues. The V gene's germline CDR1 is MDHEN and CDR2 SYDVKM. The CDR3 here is CASSVADAAAQETQYF. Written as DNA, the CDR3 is TGTGCCAGCAGTGTCGCGGACGCCGCCGCTCAAGAGACCCAGTACTTC.

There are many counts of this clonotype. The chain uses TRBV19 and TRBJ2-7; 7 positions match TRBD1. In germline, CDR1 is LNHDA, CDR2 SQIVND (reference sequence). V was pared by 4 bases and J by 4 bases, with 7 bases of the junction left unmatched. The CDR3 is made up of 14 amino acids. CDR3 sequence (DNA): TGTGCCAGTAGTACCAGGACAGGACGTTACGAGCAGTACTTC. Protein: CASSTRTGRYEQYF. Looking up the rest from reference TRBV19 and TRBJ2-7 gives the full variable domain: DGGITQSPKYLFRKEGQNVTLSCEQNLNHDAMYWYRQDPGQGLRLIYYSQIVNDFQKGDIAEGYSVSREKKESFPLTVTSAQKNPTAFYLCASSTRTGRYEQYFGPGTRLTVT.

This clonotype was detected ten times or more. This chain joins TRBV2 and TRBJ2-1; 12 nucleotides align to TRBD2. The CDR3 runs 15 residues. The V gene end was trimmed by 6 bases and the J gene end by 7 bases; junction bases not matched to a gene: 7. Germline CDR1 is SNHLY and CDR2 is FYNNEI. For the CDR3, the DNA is TGTGCCAGCAGGAAACTAGCGGGGGGCGGGAATGAGCAGTTCTTC. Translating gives CASRKLAGGGNEQFF.

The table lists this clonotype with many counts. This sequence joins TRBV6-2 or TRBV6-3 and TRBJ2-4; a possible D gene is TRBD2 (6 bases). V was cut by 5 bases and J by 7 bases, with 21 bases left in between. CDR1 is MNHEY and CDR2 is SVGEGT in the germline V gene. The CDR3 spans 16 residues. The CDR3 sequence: CASSQPKGLARNIQYF. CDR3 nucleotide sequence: TGTGCCAGCAGTCAACCTAAGGGACTGGCGAGGAACATTCAGTACTTC.

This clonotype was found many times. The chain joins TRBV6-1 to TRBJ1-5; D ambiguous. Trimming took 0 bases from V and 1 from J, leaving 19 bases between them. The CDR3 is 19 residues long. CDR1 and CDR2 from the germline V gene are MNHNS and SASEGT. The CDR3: CASSEAEMGRRRSNQPQHF. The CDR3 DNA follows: TGTGCCAGCAGTGAAGCGGAGATGGGTCGACGTCGGAGCAATCAGCCCCAGCATTTT.

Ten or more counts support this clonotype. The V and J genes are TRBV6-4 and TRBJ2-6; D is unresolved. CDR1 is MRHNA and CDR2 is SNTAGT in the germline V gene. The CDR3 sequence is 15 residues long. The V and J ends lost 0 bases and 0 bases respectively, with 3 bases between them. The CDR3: CASSDSISGANVLTF. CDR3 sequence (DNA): TGTGCCAGCAGTGACTCGATCTCTGGGGCCAACGTCCTGACTTTC.

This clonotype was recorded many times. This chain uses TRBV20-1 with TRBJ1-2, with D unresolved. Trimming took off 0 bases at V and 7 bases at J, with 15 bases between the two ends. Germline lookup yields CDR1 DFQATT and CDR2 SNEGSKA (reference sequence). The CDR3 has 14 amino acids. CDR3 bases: TGCAGTGCTAGAGAGGTGGGCGGCTGGGGTGGCTACACCTTC. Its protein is CSAREVGGWGGYTF.

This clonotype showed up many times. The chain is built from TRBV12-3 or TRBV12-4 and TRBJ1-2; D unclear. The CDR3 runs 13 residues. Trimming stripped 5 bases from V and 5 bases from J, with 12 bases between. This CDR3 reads CASSPDAVYGYTF. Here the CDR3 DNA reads TGTGCCAGCAGTCCAGACGCCGTTTATGGCTACACCTTC.

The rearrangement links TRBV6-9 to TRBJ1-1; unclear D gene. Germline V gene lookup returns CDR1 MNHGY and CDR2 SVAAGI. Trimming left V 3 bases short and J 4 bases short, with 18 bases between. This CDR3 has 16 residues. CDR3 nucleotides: TGTGCCAGCAGTTACGTCCCAAGGGCCATGGGCACTGAAGCTTTCTTT. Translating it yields CASSYVPRAMGTEAFF.

CDR3 DNA sequence: TGTGCCAGCAGCGCCGCCGGGGGCGGGGAGCTGTTTTTT. Its protein product is CASSAAGGGELFF. The V gene is TRBV9, the J gene TRBJ2-2, with a possible D match to TRBD2 (6 bases). This CDR3 spans 13 amino acids. V shed 3 bases and J shed 7 bases, with 10 bases lying between them. The V gene's germline CDR1 is SGDLS and CDR2 YYNGEE.

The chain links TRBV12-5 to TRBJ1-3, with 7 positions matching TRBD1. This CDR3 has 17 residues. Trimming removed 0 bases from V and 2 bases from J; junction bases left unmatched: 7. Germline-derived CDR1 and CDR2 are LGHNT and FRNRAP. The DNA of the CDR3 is TGTGCTAGTGGTTTGGTGCGGACAGGTCCTACTGGAAACACCATATATTTT. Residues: CASGLVRTGPTGNTIYF.

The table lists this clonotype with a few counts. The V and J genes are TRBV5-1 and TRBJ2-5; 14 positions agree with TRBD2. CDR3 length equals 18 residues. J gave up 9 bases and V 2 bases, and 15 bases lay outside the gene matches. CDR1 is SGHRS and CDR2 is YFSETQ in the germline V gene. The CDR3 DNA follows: TGCGCCAGCAGCTTCGGGACTAGCGGGGGCAACAAGATCGGGCCCCAGTACTTC. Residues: CASSFGTSGGNKIGPQYF.

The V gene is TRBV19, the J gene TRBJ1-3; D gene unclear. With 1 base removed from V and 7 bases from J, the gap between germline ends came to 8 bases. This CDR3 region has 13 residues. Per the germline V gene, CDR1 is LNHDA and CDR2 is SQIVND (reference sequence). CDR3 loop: CASSIGGKNTIYF. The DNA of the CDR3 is TGTGCCAGTAGTATAGGCGGGAAGAACACCATATATTTT.

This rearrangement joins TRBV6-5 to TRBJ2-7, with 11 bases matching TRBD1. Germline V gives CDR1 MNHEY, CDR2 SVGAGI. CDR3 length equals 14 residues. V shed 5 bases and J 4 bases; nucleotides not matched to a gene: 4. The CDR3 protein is CASSTGQGAYEQYF. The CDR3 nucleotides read TGTGCCAGCAGTACTGGACAGGGGGCTTACGAGCAGTACTTC.

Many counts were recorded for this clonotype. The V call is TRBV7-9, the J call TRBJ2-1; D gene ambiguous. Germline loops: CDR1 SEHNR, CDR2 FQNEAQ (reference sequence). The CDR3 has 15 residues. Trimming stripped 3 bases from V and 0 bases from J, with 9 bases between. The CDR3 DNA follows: TGTGCCAGCAGCTTTACACCGAGCTCCTACAATGAGCAGTTCTTC. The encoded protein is CASSFTPSSYNEQFF. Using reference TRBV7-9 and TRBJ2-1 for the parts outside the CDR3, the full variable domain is DTGVSQNPRHKITKRGQNVTFRCDPISEHNRLYWYRQTLGQGPEFLTYFQNEAQLEKSRLLSDRFSAERPKGSFSTLEIQRTEQGDSAMYLCASSFTPSSYNEQFFGPGTRLTVL.

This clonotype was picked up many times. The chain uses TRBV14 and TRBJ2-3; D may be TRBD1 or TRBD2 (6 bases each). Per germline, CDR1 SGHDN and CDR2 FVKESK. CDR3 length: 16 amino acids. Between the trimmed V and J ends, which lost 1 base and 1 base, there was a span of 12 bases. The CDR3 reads CASSQVPGEGTDTQYF. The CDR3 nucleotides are TGTGCCAGCAGCCAAGTCCCAGGGGAGGGCACAGATACGCAGTATTTT.

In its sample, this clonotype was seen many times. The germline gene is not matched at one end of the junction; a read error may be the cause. The CDR3 reads CASSLTGNTGAFF. The CDR3 bases are TGTGCCAGCAGCCTAACAGGGAACACTGGAGCTTTCTTT. V and J are TRBV28 and TRBJ1-1; the D gene is possibly TRBD1 (6 bases). Germline V gives CDR1 MDHEN, CDR2 SYDVKM. The CDR3 is 13 residues long.

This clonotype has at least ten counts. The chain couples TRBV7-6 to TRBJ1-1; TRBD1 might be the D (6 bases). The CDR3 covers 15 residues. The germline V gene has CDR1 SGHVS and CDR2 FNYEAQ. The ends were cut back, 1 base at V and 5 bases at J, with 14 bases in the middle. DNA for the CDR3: TGTGCCAGCAGCTTAGAGTGGGGGCTTGGGACTGAAGCTTTCTTT. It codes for CASSLEWGLGTEAFF.

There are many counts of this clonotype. The CDR3: CASINKGTGLSSYEQYF. In DNA, the CDR3 is TGTGCCAGCATCAACAAAGGAACCGGTTTGAGCTCCTACGAGCAGTACTTC. The rearrangement uses TRBV13 and TRBJ2-7; D is undetermined. V was pared by 7 bases and J by 0 bases, with 22 bases between. The germline V gene has CDR1 PRHDT and CDR2 FYEKMQ (reference sequence). CDR3 size: 17 residues.

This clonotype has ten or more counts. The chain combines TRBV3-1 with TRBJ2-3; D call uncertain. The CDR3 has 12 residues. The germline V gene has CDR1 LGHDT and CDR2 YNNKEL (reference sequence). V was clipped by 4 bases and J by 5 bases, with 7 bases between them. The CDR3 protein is CASSPIGDTQYF. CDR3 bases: TGTGCCAGCAGCCCTATAGGAGATACGCAGTATTTT.

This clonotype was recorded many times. The CDR3 sequence: CASSLSQGANIQYF. The DNA of the CDR3 is TGTGCCAGCAGCTTATCACAGGGTGCGAACATTCAGTACTTC. The chain combines TRBV7-9 with TRBJ2-4; a possible D gene is TRBD1 (6 bases). The V gene's germline CDR1 is SEHNR and CDR2 FQNEAQ (reference sequence). This CDR3 is 14 amino acids long. Trimming took 2 bases from V and 7 from J, leaving 12 bases between them.